This T cell receptor (beta chain) emerged from a study of CD8 T cells in ankylosing spondylitis. Study conclusions and caveats: Clones linked with disease were CD8+ and fairly uncommon in the peripheral blood. Significant enrichment of disease-linked clones was reportedly seen in matched ankylosing spondylitis synovial fluid.

Each TCR beta library was made by quantitative 5'-RACE that incorporated molecular barcodes. Each CDR3 protein is one row after TCRdb ran MiXCR on the 5' RACE reads. The table shows 250,000 or so distinct CDR3 sequences, with 18% occurring only once. This clonotype was recorded a few times. Its antigen is not identified. Per the germline V gene, CDR1 is LGHNA and CDR2 is YSLEER. This CDR3 comprises 16 residues. With 0 bases clipped from V and 4 bases from J, the junction kept 8 bases outside the gene matches. This chain joins TRBV4-3 and TRBJ2-5; 7 bases fit TRBD2. The sample consisted of blood, either unsorted or a sorted T cell fraction (not recorded which). The TCR originated in a male donor with ankylosing spondylitis or in good health (not recorded which). CDR3 region: CASSQDYAGAIETQYF. The CDR3, as DNA: TGCGCCAGCAGCCAAGATTATGCGGGAGCGATAGAGACCCAGTACTTC.